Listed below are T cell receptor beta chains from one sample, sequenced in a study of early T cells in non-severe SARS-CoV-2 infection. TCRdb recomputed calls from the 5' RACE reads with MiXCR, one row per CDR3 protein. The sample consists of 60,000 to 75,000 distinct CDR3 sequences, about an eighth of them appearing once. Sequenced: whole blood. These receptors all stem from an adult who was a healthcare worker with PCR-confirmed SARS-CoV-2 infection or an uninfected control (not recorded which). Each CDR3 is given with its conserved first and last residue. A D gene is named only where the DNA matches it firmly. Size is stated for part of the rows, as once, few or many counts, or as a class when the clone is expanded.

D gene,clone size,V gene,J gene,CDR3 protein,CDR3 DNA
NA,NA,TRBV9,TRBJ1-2,CASSVEAESYGYTF,TGTGCCAGCAGCGTAGAAGCCGAGTCCTATGGCTACACCTTC
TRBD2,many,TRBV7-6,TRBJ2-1,CASSLTSGREQFF,TGTGCCAGCAGCTTAACTAGCGGGAGGGAGCAGTTCTTC
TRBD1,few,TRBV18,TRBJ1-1,CASSLPTGENTEAFF,TGTGCCAGCTCACTCCCGACAGGGGAGAACACTGAAGCTTTCTTT
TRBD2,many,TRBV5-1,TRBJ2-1,CASSLTGTSGRSSYNEQFF,TGCGCCAGCAGCTTAACCGGGACTAGCGGGCGGAGCTCCTACAATGAGCAGTTCTTC
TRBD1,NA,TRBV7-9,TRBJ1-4,CASSTNRGSEKLFF,TGTGCCAGCAGCACAAACAGGGGGAGTGAAAAACTGTTTTTT
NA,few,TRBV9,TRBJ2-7,CASSVGSGPSSVQYQSYEQYF,TGTGCCAGCAGCGTAGGATCAGGGCCATCCTCAGTACAGTACCAATCCTACGAGCAGTACTTC
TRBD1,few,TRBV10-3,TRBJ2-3,CAITGQGFSSTDTQYF,TGTGCCATCACCGGACAGGGGTTCTCGAGCACAGATACGCAGTATTTT
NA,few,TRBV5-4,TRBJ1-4,CASSLGPNEKLFF,TGTGCCAGCAGCTTGGGGCCGAATGAAAAACTGTTTTTT
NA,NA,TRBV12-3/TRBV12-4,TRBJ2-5,CASSFAGRPTQYF,TGTGCCAGCAGTTTTGCAGGGAGACCGACCCAGTACTTC
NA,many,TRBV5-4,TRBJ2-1,CASSLAGPAPYNEQFF,TGTGCCAGCAGCTTGGCTGGGCCCGCACCCTACAATGAGCAGTTCTTC
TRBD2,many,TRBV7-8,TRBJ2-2,CASSGTSFGELFF,TGTGCCAGCAGCGGGACTAGCTTCGGGGAGCTGTTTTTT
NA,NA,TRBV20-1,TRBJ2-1,CSARVAGTYNEQFF,TGCAGTGCTAGAGTTGCGGGGACCTACAATGAGCAGTTCTTC
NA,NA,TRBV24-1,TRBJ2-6,CATHAPGTNVLTF,TGTGCCACTCATGCCCCCGGGACCAACGTCCTGACTTTC
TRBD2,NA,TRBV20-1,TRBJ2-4,CSARRLAGEDIQYF,TGCAGTGCTCGCAGACTAGCGGGAGAGGACATTCAGTACTTC
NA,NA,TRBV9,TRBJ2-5,CASTTGALQETQYF,TGTGCCAGCACCACGGGCGCTCTACAAGAGACCCAGTACTTC
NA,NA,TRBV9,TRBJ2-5,CASSVVPGGETQYF,TGTGCCAGCAGCGTAGTTCCCGGGGGAGAGACCCAGTACTTC
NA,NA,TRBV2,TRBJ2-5,CASLYAVGETQYF,TGTGCCAGTCTGTACGCCGTGGGTGAGACCCAGTACTTC
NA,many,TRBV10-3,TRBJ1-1,CAISGTESTEAFF,TGTGCCATCAGTGGGACCGAGAGCACTGAAGCTTTCTTT
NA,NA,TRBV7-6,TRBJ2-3,CASSQLAARLTDTQYF,TGTGCCAGCAGCCAACTAGCCGCCCGATTGACAGATACGCAGTATTTT
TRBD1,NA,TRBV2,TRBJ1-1,CASSATGVGTEAFF,TGTGCCAGCAGTGCCACAGGGGTCGGTACTGAAGCTTTCTTT
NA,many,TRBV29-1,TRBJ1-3,CSVARSVGNTIYF,TGCAGCGTGGCCCGCTCGGTTGGAAACACCATATATTTT
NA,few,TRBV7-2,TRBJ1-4,CASSLAAGNEKLFF,TGTGCCAGCAGCTTAGCAGCAGGGAATGAAAAACTGTTTTTT
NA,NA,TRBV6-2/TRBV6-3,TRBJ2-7,CASSWGGSSYEQYF,TGTGCCAGCAGTTGGGGAGGCAGCTCCTACGAGCAGTACTTC
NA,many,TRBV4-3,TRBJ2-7,CASSQEILGADLYEQYF,TGCGCCAGCAGCCAAGAGATTCTAGGAGCGGACCTCTACGAGCAGTACTTC
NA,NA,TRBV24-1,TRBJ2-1,CATSDQSSGFSSYNEQFF,TGTGCCACCAGTGACCAGAGTAGCGGATTTAGCTCCTACAATGAGCAGTTCTTC
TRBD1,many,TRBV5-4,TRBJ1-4,CASSPGGSQAKKLFF,TGTGCCAGCAGCCCAGGGGGCAGCCAGGCTAAAAAACTGTTTTTT
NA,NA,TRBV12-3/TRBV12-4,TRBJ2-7,CASSSGSGPNEQYF,TGTGCCAGCAGTTCCGGTTCAGGGCCCAACGAGCAGTACTTC